Presented here are 13 T cell receptor beta chains from one specimen sequenced in a study of T cells in Graves' hyperthyroidism and ophthalmopathy (dated by TCRdb to the late 2010s). Library generation was performed with multiplex PCR. Reads for this sample came from an Illumina HiSeq 2000. TCR beta CDR3 regions were amplified from RNA transcripts. The TCR CDR3 was subjected to a first round of RT-PCR using the HTBI primer set and the Qiagen OneStep RT-PCR kit. TCRdb trimmed the raw reads at Q25, called clones with MiXCR and kept productive beta chains. Every CDR3 protein is listed once, alongside the most common genes and DNA of its rows. The sample contains approximately 330,000 distinct CDR3 sequences, 21% of them found a single time. The ten top clones hold over 45% of the sample. The sample consisted of blood. These receptor sequences come from a woman aged 45-65 years with Graves' hyperthyroidism.

The CDR3, as DNA: TGTGCCAGCAGCGTCGGACAGGCCGCCCAAGAGACCCAGTACTTC. Translating it yields CASSVGQAAQETQYF. This chain links TRBV3-1 with TRBJ2-5; TRBD1 agrees at 7 bases. The germline V gene encodes CDR1 LGHDT and CDR2 YNNKEL (reference sequence). V gave up 5 bases and J gave up 1 base; unmatched junction bases: 7. The CDR3 extends over 15 amino acids.

The table lists this clonotype with many counts. The rearrangement links TRBV24-1 to TRBJ2-3; TRBD2 might be the D (5 bases). Looked up from germline, CDR1 is KGHDR and CDR2 is SFDVKD. Trimming took 1 base from V and 5 from J, leaving 12 bases between them. The CDR3 covers 15 residues. Here the CDR3 reads CATSDFQTGRDTQYF. The DNA for the CDR3 is TGTGCCACCAGTGATTTCCAGACGGGAAGAGATACGCAGTATTTT.

The V call is TRBV7-9, the J call TRBJ2-7; 7 bases are shared with TRBD1. This CDR3 comprises 16 residues. Germline values: CDR1 SEHNR, CDR2 FQNEAQ (reference sequence). With 5 bases clipped from V and 4 bases from J, the junction kept 14 bases outside the gene matches. The CDR3 sequence is CASSPRATGSGYEQYF. The CDR3 DNA sequence: TGTGCCAGCAGCCCCCGGGCGACAGGGTCCGGGTACGAGCAGTACTTC.

This clonotype was counted at least ten times. The genes are TRBV28 and TRBJ1-2; TRBD1 matches 7 bases. Germline values: CDR1 MDHEN, CDR2 SYDVKM. Germline trimming cut 5 bases from V and 6 bases from J; bases unmatched to any gene: 6. The CDR3 runs to 13 residues. The CDR3 nucleotides are TGTGCCAGCAGTGGACAGGTTCGCGATGGCTACACCTTC. Translated, it gives CASSGQVRDGYTF.

In this sample, this clonotype turned up many times. CDR3 nucleotides: TGTGCCATCAGGACGGCGGGCACTGAAGCTTTCTTT. It is translated as CAIRTAGTEAFF. This chain connects TRBV10-3 to TRBJ1-1, with D uncertain. There are 12 residues in the CDR3. The V gene's germline CDR1 is ENHRY and CDR2 SYGVKD. V lost 6 bases and J lost 4, with 9 bases in between.

In this sample, this clonotype turned up many times. V usage is TRBV5-1 and J usage is TRBJ2-1; 8 bases agree with TRBD1. Germline trimming cut 3 bases from V and 7 bases from J; bases unmatched to any gene: 6. This CDR3 has 14 residues. The V gene's germline CDR1 is SGHRS and CDR2 YFSETQ. The CDR3 loop reads CASSSGYRGNEQFF. CDR3 coding DNA: TGCGCCAGCAGCTCGGGCTACAGGGGGAATGAGCAGTTCTTC.

Ten or more counts support this clonotype. The chain joins TRBV20-1 to TRBJ2-3; perhaps D is TRBD1 or TRBD2 (7 bases each). CDR1 is DFQATT, CDR2 SNEGSKA, per germline (reference sequence). V lost 0 bases and J 4 bases, leaving 17 bases between the germline ends. The CDR3 is 16 residues long. The DNA of the CDR3 is TGCAGTGCTAGAGATCAGGGGGAGGGCCACCCAGATACGCAGTATTTT. Translation gives CSARDQGEGHPDTQYF.

The V gene is TRBV5-1, the J gene TRBJ2-2; D uncertain. This CDR3 comprises 15 residues. V gave up 4 bases and J gave up 1 base, with 11 bases separating them. Germline CDR1 and CDR2: SGHRS and YFSETQ. CDR3 sequence: CASSRSRENTGELFF. In DNA, the CDR3 is TGCGCCAGCAGCCGAAGCAGAGAGAACACCGGGGAGCTGTTTTTT.

The table lists this clonotype with many counts. The chain couples TRBV6-1 to TRBJ1-3, with 7 bases fitting TRBD1. Trimming removed 11 bases from V and 2 bases from J; junction bases left unmatched: 18. The germline V gene has CDR1 MNHNS and CDR2 SASEGT. The length of the CDR3 is 17 residues. In nucleotides, the CDR3 is TGTGCCGCGTCCCTAACAGGAGGGGGCCGTGCTGGAAACACCATATATTTT. Its protein product is CAASLTGGGRAGNTIYF.

J is TRBJ2-4 and V is TRBV27; D may be TRBD2 (7 bases). The CDR3 extends over 18 amino acids. Trimming removed 6 bases from V and 2 bases from J, with 23 bases in between. Germline lookup yields CDR1 MNHEY and CDR2 SMNVEV (reference sequence). The CDR3 DNA sequence: TGTGCCAGCAGCGCCTTCAGGGGCGGGAGTGGTTCCAAAAACATTCAGTACTTC. Amino acids: CASSAFRGGSGSKNIQYF.

This clonotype has at least ten counts. The chain carries TRBV2 and TRBJ2-7, with 7 bases aligning to TRBD1. CDR3 length: 14 residues. The ends lost 8 bases at V and 0 bases at J; junction bases unmatched: 7. Germline CDR1 reads SNHLY; CDR2 reads FYNNEI. CDR3 sequence reads: CASASGTASYEQYF. The CDR3 nucleotides read TGTGCCAGCGCATCCGGGACAGCCTCCTACGAGCAGTACTTC.

To note about this clonotype: This clone may be a read error of a much larger clone one base away. This chain connects TRBV20-1 to TRBJ2-7, with 9 bases matching TRBD1. The CDR3 length is 13 residues. Germline-derived CDR1 and CDR2 are DFQATT and SNEGSKA (reference sequence). The CDR3 is CNASRDRAYEQYF. DNA of the CDR3: TGCAATGCTAGTCGGGACAGGGCCTACGAGCAGTACTTC.

This clonotype has more than one count but fewer than ten. This sequence joins TRBV27 and TRBJ1-2; D is unclear. Trimming left V 8 bases short and J 5 bases short, with 12 bases between. The CDR3 spans 12 residues. Germline assignment: CDR1 MNHEY and CDR2 SMNVEV (reference sequence). The CDR3 DNA follows: TGTGCCAGCGAACCTCCCCCATATGGCTACACCTTC. As protein: CASEPPPYGYTF.